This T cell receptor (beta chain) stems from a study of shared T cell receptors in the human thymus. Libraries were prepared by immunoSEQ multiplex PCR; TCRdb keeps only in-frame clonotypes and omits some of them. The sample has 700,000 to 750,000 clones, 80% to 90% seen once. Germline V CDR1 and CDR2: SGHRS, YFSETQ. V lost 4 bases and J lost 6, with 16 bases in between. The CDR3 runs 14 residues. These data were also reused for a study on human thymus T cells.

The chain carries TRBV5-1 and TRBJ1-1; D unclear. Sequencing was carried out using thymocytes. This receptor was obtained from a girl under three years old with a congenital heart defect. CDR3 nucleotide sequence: TGCGCCAGCAGCCCCTATTCGGACGGGGCTGAAGCTTTCTTT. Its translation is CASSPYSDGAEAFF.